This T cell receptor beta chain was identified during a study of memory B cells and T cells in multiple sclerosis (dated by TCRdb to 2016 to 2019). Regarding the complete study: The study compared TCR beta repertoires of autoproliferating peripheral T cells with brain lesion-infiltrating T cells in multiple sclerosis patients. TCR sequencing included a couple of multiple sclerosis patients for whom either brain lesions at autopsy or brain-infiltrating cells from biopsy were available. Points the paper makes about the study in general: Because clone-set sizes differed between compartments, counts of shared clonotypes were influenced and normalization was required.

TCRbeta CDR3 regions were amplified from extracted genomic DNA using the immunoSEQ Platform. Multiplex PCR, high-throughput sequencing and a vendor bioinformatics pipeline were combined in the immunoSEQ assay. As for the original processing: Non-productive sequences and CDR3s shorter than 4 amino acids were removed, and clonotype frequencies were recalculated per sample. In immunoSEQ Analyzer 2.0, shared clonotypes were identified as those with identical CDR3 amino acid, V gene and J gene sequences. To normalize repertoire overlap, the number of shared clonotypes was divided by the product of the two clone-set sizes and multiplied by 1000 to give arbitrary units. TCRdb obtained this table from immuneACCESS and retained in-frame rearrangements with V and J assigned. These tables miss some clones; where compared with another copy, unresolved V genes account for less than half of the shortfall, and the remainder is unexplained. V and J calls and clone size follow that table, whereas D and trimming were derived from the DNA. The sample yields about 7,600 clones; around 58% were counted once. The top ten constitute 30% to 35% of the sample.

Regarding this clone: This clone's antigen is unknown. No qualities accompany the bases; no much larger clone lies one base away.

PBMCs were isolated by Ficoll density gradient centrifugation and were cryopreserved before use. V loses 2 bases at its end and J loses 2 bases; junction bases beyond the gene matches: 0. From cysteine to phenylalanine, the CDR3 is 15 amino acids long. Of all the DNA, just the CDR3 is kept, 45 bases in frame from base 1. Sequences MNHNS (CDR1) and SASEGT (CDR2) are obtained from the germline V gene. Source material: memory (CD45RO+) CD8+ T cells from blood. The cell subset or site label of this sample denotes: CD45RO+ memory T cells sorted from peripheral blood. This clonotype originated in a human donor with multiple sclerosis. The chain uses TRBV6-1 and TRBJ2-5, and 12 junction bases match TRBD2. The DNA sequence is as follows: TGTGCCAGCAGTGAACTAGCGGGGGGGCAAGAGACCCAGTACTTC. It translates to CASSELAGGQETQYF.